This entry lists 17 T cell receptor beta chains sequenced from one sample in a study of T cells expressing NK-cell markers. Following a re-call of the 5' RACE reads, TCRdb has one entry per CDR3 protein and lacks DNA. The specimen's table records under 600,000 distinct CDR3 sequences. Material for sequencing was blood T cells: a sorted CD56 or NKG2C T cell subset, CD4+ or CD8+ T cells, or bulk PBMC T cells (not recorded which). The origin of the receptors is a woman aged 45-60 years in good health.

V gene TRBV5-1 combines with J gene TRBJ2-1; as DNA is missing, the TRBD1 call by TCRdb cannot be tested. This CDR3 has 15 residues. Germline CDR1 reads SGHRS; CDR2 reads YFSETQ. The CDR3 here is CASDVTGGAYNEQFF.

This rearrangement joins TRBV20-1 to TRBJ1-2; TCRdb selects TRBD1, and the lack of DNA leaves this call unchecked. Germline values: CDR1 DFQATT, CDR2 SNEGSKA (reference sequence). This CDR3 region has 14 residues. The CDR3 reads CSARDWDRVHGYTF.

The rearrangement uses TRBV25-1 and TRBJ2-1. The CDR3 length is 16 residues. Germline values: CDR1 MGHDK, CDR2 SYGVNS. CDR3 protein: CASSEYGWGSYNEQFF.

The chain joins TRBV7-6 to TRBJ1-1; the TCRdb call, TRBD1, lacks DNA for checking. Germline values: CDR1 SGHVS, CDR2 FNYEAQ. The CDR3 is made up of 14 amino acids. This chain's CDR3 is CASSLARDRRKAFF.

The V call is TRBV20-1, the J call TRBJ2-3; TCRdb proposes TRBD2, but this gene call is untestable without DNA. The CDR3 length is 14 residues. From germline, CDR1 is DFQATT and CDR2 SNEGSKA (reference sequence). CDR3 sequence reads: CSASSSGRGGTQYF.

The chain uses TRBV29-1 and TRBJ2-7; TCRdb's D gene call, TRBD1, goes unchecked for lack of DNA. CDR1 and CDR2 from the germline V gene are SQVTM and ANQGSEA. The CDR3 runs to 13 residues. CDR3 region: CSVRSGRAYEQYF.

The chain's CDR3 is CASSRRQGDGGELFF. This chain uses TRBV28 with TRBJ2-2; TCRdb lists TRBD1, though no DNA is available to test this call. CDR3 size: 15 residues. Per the germline V gene, CDR1 is MDHEN and CDR2 is SYDVKM.

The J gene is TRBJ2-1, the V gene TRBV5-1; TCRdb's D call of TRBD2 is untestable without DNA. The V gene's germline CDR1 is SGHRS and CDR2 YFSETQ. The length of the CDR3 is 14 residues. This chain's CDR3 is CASSVGLADNEQFF.

The V call is TRBV7-8, the J call TRBJ1-5. This CDR3 comprises 14 residues. CDR1 SGHVS and CDR2 FQNEAQ come from the germline V gene. Here the CDR3 reads CASSLSGPGEPQHF.

J is TRBJ2-1 and V is TRBV20-1. Germline V lookup: CDR1 DFQATT, CDR2 SNEGSKA (reference sequence). CDR3 length: 15 residues. CDR3 residues: CSASSLYSSYNEQFF.

J is TRBJ2-1 and V is TRBV10-3; TCRdb's D gene call, TRBD2, goes unchecked for lack of DNA. Germline assignment: CDR1 ENHRY and CDR2 SYGVKD. The CDR3 consists of 17 residues. The CDR3 loop is CAISFSGTSGVYNEQFF.

The genes are TRBV20-1 and TRBJ2-7; lacking DNA, the TRBD2 call made by TCRdb goes unchecked. Germline CDR1 and CDR2: DFQATT and SNEGSKA (reference sequence). This CDR3 spans 17 amino acids. The CDR3 protein is CSARDEVSGLASYEQYF.

This chain connects TRBV27 to TRBJ2-7; the D gene TCRdb calls, TRBD2, cannot be checked with no DNA. The CDR3 sequence is 15 residues long. CDR1 and CDR2 from the germline V gene are MNHEY and SMNVEV (reference sequence). CDR3 sequence reads: CASSWISGSSYEQYF.

This sequence joins TRBV7-2 and TRBJ2-3; TCRdb reports TRBD2, a call that lacks DNA to check it against. Germline assignment: CDR1 SGHTA and CDR2 FQGNSA. The CDR3 sequence is 16 residues long. The CDR3: CASSLLGGRVTDTQYF.

The V and J genes are TRBV12-3 or TRBV12-4 and TRBJ2-1; lacking DNA, the TRBD2 call made by TCRdb goes unchecked. This CDR3 is 14 amino acids long. The CDR3 region is CASTPGTSYNEQFF.

This rearrangement joins TRBV5-8 to TRBJ2-2. The CDR3 is 15 residues long. Germline lookup yields CDR1 SGHTS and CDR2 YDEGEE. CDR3 sequence reads: CASSLAQAYTGELFF.

This rearrangement joins TRBV7-3 to TRBJ2-3; the TCRdb D gene call, TRBD2, has no DNA to confirm it. The CDR3 has 18 amino acids. Germline V lookup: CDR1 SGHTA, CDR2 FQGTGA. CDR3 amino acids: CASSPRPLAGGRTDTQYF.